The 25 T cell receptor beta chains in this list originate from one sample, sequenced in a study of Graves' ophthalmopathy and Graves' hyperthyroidism. RNA served as the template for amplifying TCR beta CDR3 regions. Following a first-round RT-PCR that used HTBI primers, a second-round multiplex PCR was carried out. TCRdb used MiXCR to reprocess the multiplex PCR reads, holding one entry per CDR3 protein. The table records approximately 1.2 million distinct CDR3 sequences, less than 45% of them present only once. Sequencing was carried out using peripheral blood or thyroid tissue (not recorded which). These receptors were taken from an adult man with Graves' hyperthyroidism.

This clonotype was recorded once. This could be a read error, since a much larger clone is one nucleotide away. V usage is TRBV7-3 and J usage is TRBJ2-2, with TRBD1 as a possible D gene (5 bases). Trimming left V 6 bases short and J 4 bases short, with 15 bases between. CDR3 length: 15 residues. Germline V gives CDR1 SGHTA, CDR2 FQGTGA. DNA of the CDR3: TGTGCCAGCAGAAAGGCGGCAGGGATCACCGGGGAGCTGTTTTTT. The encoded protein is CASRKAAGITGELFF.

For this clonotype: This clone may be a read error of a much larger clone one base away. CDR3 in amino acids: CASAPGANVLTF. CDR3 nucleotides: TGTGCCAGCGCCCCTGGGGCCAACGTCCTGACTTTC. The J gene is TRBJ2-6, the V gene TRBV7-2; D call uncertain. Germline CDR1 is SGHTA and CDR2 is FQGNSA. Trimming pared 8 bases from V and 2 bases from J, leaving 4 bases between. This CDR3 contains 12 residues.

This clonotype was picked up many times. The gene calls are TRBV20-1 and TRBJ1-5; TRBD1 aligns across 9 bases. The CDR3 spans 15 residues. V was pared by 0 bases and J by 7 bases, with 7 bases of the junction left unmatched. Per the germline V gene, CDR1 is DFQATT and CDR2 is SNEGSKA (reference sequence). CDR3 DNA sequence: TGCAGTGCTAGAGACCGGGACAGGGCTTGGCAGCCCCAGCATTTT. It translates to CSARDRDRAWQPQHF.

This clonotype was counted between two and nine times. This chain uses TRBV27 with TRBJ1-5, with 7 positions matching TRBD1. The CDR3 sequence is 15 residues long. The germline CDR1 and CDR2 sequences are MNHEY and SMNVEV (reference sequence). V trimming: 9 bases; J trimming: 6 bases; junction bases outside the gene matches: 14. In DNA form, the CDR3 reads TGTGCCAGTCGTTCCGGGACAGCTGCCCTTCAGCCCCAGCATTTT. Translation gives CASRSGTAALQPQHF.

Ten or more counts support this clonotype. V gene TRBV7-2 combines with J gene TRBJ1-2, with a possible D match to TRBD1 (5 bases). This CDR3 is built from 14 residues. The germline CDR1 and CDR2 sequences are SGHTA and FQGNSA. Trimming removed 4 bases at V and 8 bases at J, with 17 bases between. CDR3 sequence: CASSYSLGGGGYTF. CDR3 in DNA: TGTGCCAGCAGCTACTCTCTTGGTGGGGGGGGCTACACCTTC.

This clonotype was seen ten or more times. The J gene is TRBJ2-6, the V gene TRBV13, with D maybe TRBD1 (5 bases). Germline V gives CDR1 PRHDT, CDR2 FYEKMQ (reference sequence). Deletions cut 2 bases from V and 1 base from J, with 12 bases between. This CDR3 contains 17 residues. DNA for the CDR3: TGTGCCAGCAGCTTAAGTACAGGTAGATCTGGGGCCAACGTCCTGACTTTC. It codes for CASSLSTGRSGANVLTF.

The chain links TRBV15 to TRBJ1-1, with D possibly TRBD1 on 5 matching bases. With 0 bases removed from V and 13 bases from J, the gap between germline ends came to 12 bases. CDR1 is LNHNV, CDR2 YYDKDF, per germline (reference sequence). The CDR3 runs 12 residues. CDR3 DNA sequence: TGTGCCACCAGCAGAGATCCGGGGGGAGGTTTCTTT. The encoded protein is CATSRDPGGGFF.

There are many counts of this clonotype. The J gene is TRBJ1-5, the V gene TRBV7-2, with D maybe TRBD1 (5 bases). The germline V and J ends were trimmed by 5 bases and 2 bases, with 16 bases remaining between them. Germline V gene lookup returns CDR1 SGHTA and CDR2 FQGNSA. This CDR3 comprises 16 residues. CDR3 loop: CASSPHQGGGNQPQHF. The CDR3 bases are TGTGCCAGCAGCCCCCATCAGGGAGGCGGCAATCAGCCCCAGCATTTT.

The chain uses TRBV19 and TRBJ2-7; D is possibly TRBD1 (6 bases). The CDR3 covers 11 residues. Deletions cut 5 bases from V and 11 bases from J, with 13 bases between. Germline V CDR1 and CDR2: LNHDA, SQIVND (reference sequence). CDR3 amino acids: CASSGQRGEYF. The CDR3 DNA is TGTGCCAGTAGTGGACAGAGAGGGGAGTACTTC.

The chain is built from TRBV7-9 and TRBJ1-1, with unresolved D. The V gene lost 5 bases and the J gene lost 6 bases, with 13 bases spanning the gap. The CDR3 spans 13 residues. Germline CDR1 and CDR2: SEHNR and FQNEAQ (reference sequence). CDR3 in amino acids: CASSPSAVSEAFF. The CDR3 DNA sequence: TGTGCCAGCAGCCCCTCGGCCGTCTCTGAAGCTTTCTTT.

This clonotype was seen a few times. The gene calls are TRBV7-2 and TRBJ1-5; weak D call: TRBD1 (5 bases). This CDR3 spans 15 amino acids. Trimming removed 0 bases from V and 14 bases from J, with 20 bases in between. The germline CDR1 and CDR2 sequences are SGHTA and FQGNSA. The CDR3: CASSLAAQGKTYEHF. CDR3 nucleotide sequence: TGTGCCAGCAGCTTAGCGGCCCAGGGCAAGACCTACGAGCATTTT.

The J gene is TRBJ2-5, the V gene TRBV30; D gene ambiguous. The germline V gene has CDR1 GTSNPN and CDR2 SVGIG (reference sequence). The length of the CDR3 is 12 residues. The V end was cut by 2 bases, the J end by 5 bases, with 9 bases between. The CDR3 loop is CAWSKRMETQYF. The CDR3 DNA sequence: TGTGCCTGGAGTAAGCGAATGGAGACCCAGTACTTC.

This clonotype was detected ten times or more. The rearrangement uses TRBV27 and TRBJ2-5, with D possibly matching TRBD1 (5 bases). Germline V gene lookup returns CDR1 MNHEY and CDR2 SMNVEV (reference sequence). The V and J ends lost 5 bases and 5 bases respectively, with 15 bases between them. CDR3 length: 14 amino acids. CDR3 DNA sequence: TGTGCCAGCAGTCCTACCCCAGCAGGGGAGACCCAGTACTTC. Protein sequence: CASSPTPAGETQYF.

This chain joins TRBV29-1 and TRBJ1-2; 7 nucleotides match TRBD1. This CDR3 is 12 amino acids long. The germline V gene encodes CDR1 SQVTM and CDR2 ANQGSEA. Trimming at V came to 3 bases and at J to 7 bases, leaving 5 bases not matched to a gene. The chain's CDR3 is CSVDQGVPGYTF. The CDR3 bases are TGCAGCGTTGATCAGGGGGTCCCTGGCTACACCTTC.

This clonotype was found many times. The rearrangement joins TRBV20-1 to TRBJ2-7; D gene ambiguous. V was shortened by 6 bases and J by 2 bases, with 17 bases between the two germline ends. The germline V gene has CDR1 DFQATT and CDR2 SNEGSKA (reference sequence). This CDR3 spans 14 amino acids. The CDR3 DNA follows: TGCAGTGCCGAAACTAAAACAGCGACCTACGAGCAGTACTTC. Protein product: CSAETKTATYEQYF.

This clonotype was counted between two and nine times. V is TRBV25-1 and J is TRBJ2-7, with 8 bases matching TRBD1. The trim removed 5 bases at V and 6 bases at J, leaving 6 bases unmatched. CDR1 is MGHDK and CDR2 is SYGVNS in the germline V gene. This CDR3 has 13 amino acids. The CDR3 protein is CASSLARGPEQYF. CDR3 nucleotide sequence: TGTGCCAGCAGTTTGGCCAGGGGGCCCGAGCAGTACTTC.

To note about this clonotype: At one end the junction does not follow the germline gene, possibly because of a read error. The rearrangement joins TRBV30 to TRBJ2-5, with D perhaps TRBD2 (6 bases). The CDR3 extends over 13 amino acids. Germline loops: CDR1 GTSNPN, CDR2 SVGIG (reference sequence). The CDR3 nucleotides are TGTGCCTGGAGATGGGGGGTCCGAGAGACCCAGCACTTC. Amino acid sequence: CAWRWGVRETQHF.

This clonotype came up a few times. A much larger clone is a single base away; this may be a read error. The chain combines TRBV7-9 with TRBJ1-3; unclear D gene. CDR1 is SEHNR, CDR2 FQNEAQ, per germline (reference sequence). Trimming pared 5 bases from V and 8 bases from J, leaving 25 bases between. There are 17 residues in the CDR3. The CDR3 DNA follows: TGTGCCAGCAGCCGGTGGTCAGCAACAACCGACCAGGACACCATATATTTT. It yields the protein CASSRWSATTDQDTIYF.

In this sample, this clonotype turned up many times. The junction and the germline gene differ at one end; a read error may be behind it. The V gene is TRBV27, the J gene TRBJ1-1; the D is unclear. Germline V gene lookup returns CDR1 MNHEY and CDR2 SMNVEV (reference sequence). This CDR3 has 13 amino acids. CDR3: CASSLSGYTEAFF. In DNA form, the CDR3 reads TGTGCCAGCAGCTTATCTGGTTACACTGAAGCTTTCTTT.

This clonotype was seen ten or more times. The chain has TRBV9 and TRBJ1-3; D unresolved. V gave up 2 bases and J gave up 4 bases, with 13 bases separating them. The CDR3 has 15 residues. Germline V CDR1 and CDR2: SGDLS, YYNGEE. CDR3 sequence: CASSVVRAEGNTIYF. The DNA of the CDR3 is TGTGCCAGCAGCGTCGTCCGGGCTGAAGGAAACACCATATATTTT.

This chain uses TRBV6-5 with TRBJ1-5; D gene ambiguous. The CDR3 extends over 19 amino acids. Germline-derived CDR1 and CDR2 are MNHEY and SVGAGI. V was trimmed by 2 bases and J by 0 bases, leaving 20 bases between them. The CDR3 sequence is CASSYMAPGGVHSNQPQHF. CDR3 coding DNA: TGTGCCAGCAGTTACATGGCCCCTGGCGGGGTTCATAGCAATCAGCCCCAGCATTTT.

This sequence joins TRBV7-9 and TRBJ2-5, with unresolved D. V lost 5 bases to trimming and J lost 9 bases, with 7 bases between them. Germline CDR1 reads SEHNR; CDR2 reads FQNEAQ (reference sequence). This CDR3 is built from 10 residues. The CDR3 protein is CASSLKPQYF. The CDR3 bases are TGTGCCAGCAGCCTCAAGCCCCAGTACTTC.

In its sample, this clonotype was seen a few times. The V call is TRBV4-3, the J call TRBJ1-1; 7 positions agree with TRBD1. This CDR3 comprises 16 residues. V dropped 3 bases and J dropped 1; count of bases not matched to a gene: 8. The germline CDR1 and CDR2 sequences are LGHNA and YSLEER. The CDR3 reads CASSHAPTGSNTEAFF. The CDR3 DNA sequence: TGCGCCAGCAGCCATGCACCGACAGGGTCGAACACTGAAGCTTTCTTT.

CDR3 nucleotide sequence: TGCAGCGTTGAAGGAGGGACTAGCGGGAGTCTCGAGCAGTACTTC. Translation: CSVEGGTSGSLEQYF. The gene calls are TRBV29-1 and TRBJ2-7; TRBD2 matches 14 bases. CDR1 is SQVTM, CDR2 ANQGSEA, per germline. The ends lost 1 base at V and 6 bases at J; junction bases unmatched: 5. The CDR3 has 15 residues.

This clonotype was detected only a few times. V and J are TRBV6-1 and TRBJ2-5; possibly TRBD2 for D (5 bases). V lost 3 bases and J lost 7, with 12 bases in between. The CDR3 contains 13 residues. Per germline, CDR1 MNHNS and CDR2 SASEGT. The CDR3 region has the DNA TGTGCCAGCAGTGATGTCTTTCGGGGGACCCAGTACTTC. It encodes CASSDVFRGTQYF.